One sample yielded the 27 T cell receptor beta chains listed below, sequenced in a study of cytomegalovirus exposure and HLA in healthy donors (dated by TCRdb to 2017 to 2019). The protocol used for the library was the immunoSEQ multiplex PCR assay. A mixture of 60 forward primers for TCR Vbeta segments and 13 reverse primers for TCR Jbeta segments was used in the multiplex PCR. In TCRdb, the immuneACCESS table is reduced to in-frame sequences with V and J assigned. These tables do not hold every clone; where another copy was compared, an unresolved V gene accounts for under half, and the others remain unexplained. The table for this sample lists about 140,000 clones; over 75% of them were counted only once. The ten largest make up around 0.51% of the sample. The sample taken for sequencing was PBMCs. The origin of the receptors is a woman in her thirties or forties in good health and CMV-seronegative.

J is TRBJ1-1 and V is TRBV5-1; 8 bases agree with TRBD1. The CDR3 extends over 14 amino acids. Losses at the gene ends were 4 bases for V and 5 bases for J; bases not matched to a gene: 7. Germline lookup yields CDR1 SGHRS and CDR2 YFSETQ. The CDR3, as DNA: TGCGCCAGCAGCCATGCTCGGACAGGGACTGAAGCTTTCTTT. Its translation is CASSHARTGTEAFF.

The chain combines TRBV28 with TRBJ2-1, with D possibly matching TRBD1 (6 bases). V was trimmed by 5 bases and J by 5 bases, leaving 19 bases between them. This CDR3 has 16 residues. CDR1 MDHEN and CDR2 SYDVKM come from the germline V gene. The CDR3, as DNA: TGTGCCAGCAGTCCCCCCCAGGGACAATGGAACAATGAGCAGTTCTTC. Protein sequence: CASSPPQGQWNNEQFF.

CDR3 residues: CASSSSGTSGSGEQYF. The CDR3 DNA reads as TGTGCCAGCAGCTCATCCGGGACTAGCGGGAGTGGAGAGCAGTACTTC. The rearrangement uses TRBV7-9 and TRBJ2-7, with TRBD2 matching 14 bases. The ends lost 4 bases at V and 7 bases at J; junction bases unmatched: 9. From germline, CDR1 is SEHNR and CDR2 FQNEAQ (reference sequence). The CDR3 consists of 16 residues.

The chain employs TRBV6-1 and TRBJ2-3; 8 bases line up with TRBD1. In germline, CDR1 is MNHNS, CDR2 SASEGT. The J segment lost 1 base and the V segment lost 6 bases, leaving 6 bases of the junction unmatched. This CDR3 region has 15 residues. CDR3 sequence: CASRRPGQGTDTQYF. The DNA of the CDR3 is TGTGCCAGCAGGAGGCCGGGACAGGGCACAGATACGCAGTATTTT.

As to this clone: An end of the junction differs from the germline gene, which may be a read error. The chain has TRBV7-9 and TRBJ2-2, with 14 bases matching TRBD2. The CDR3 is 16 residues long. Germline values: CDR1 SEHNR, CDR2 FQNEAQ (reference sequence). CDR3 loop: CSSSGTSGRRAGELFF. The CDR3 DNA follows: TGTTCCAGCAGCGGGACTAGCGGGAGACGGGCCGGGGAGCTGTTTTTT.

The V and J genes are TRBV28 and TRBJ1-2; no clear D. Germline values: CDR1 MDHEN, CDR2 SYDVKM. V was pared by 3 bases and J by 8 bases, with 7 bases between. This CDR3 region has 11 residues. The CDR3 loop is CASSLLGGYTF. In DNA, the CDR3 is TGTGCCAGCAGTTTGCTCGGGGGCTACACCTTC.

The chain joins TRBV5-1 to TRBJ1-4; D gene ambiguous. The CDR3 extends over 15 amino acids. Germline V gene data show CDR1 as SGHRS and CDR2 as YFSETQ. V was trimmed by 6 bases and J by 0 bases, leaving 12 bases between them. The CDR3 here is CASTSGNPTNEKLFF. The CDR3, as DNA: TGCGCCAGCACAAGCGGGAACCCAACTAATGAAAAACTGTTTTTT.

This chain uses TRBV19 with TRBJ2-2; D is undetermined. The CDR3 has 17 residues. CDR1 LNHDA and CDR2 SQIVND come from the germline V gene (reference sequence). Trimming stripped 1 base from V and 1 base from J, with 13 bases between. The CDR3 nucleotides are TGTGCCAGTAGTATAGGGGCCCCAGCAATGAACACCGGGGAGCTGTTTTTT. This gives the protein CASSIGAPAMNTGELFF.

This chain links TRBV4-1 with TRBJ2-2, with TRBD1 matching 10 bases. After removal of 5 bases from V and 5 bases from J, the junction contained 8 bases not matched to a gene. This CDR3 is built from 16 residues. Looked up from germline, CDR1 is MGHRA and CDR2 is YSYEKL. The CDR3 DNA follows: TGCGCCAGCAGCAAAGTCCCGGGACAGGGGACCGGGGAGCTGTTTTTT. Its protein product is CASSKVPGQGTGELFF.

Here the CDR3 DNA reads TGCGCCAGCAGCTTTGGGACTAGCGCCTACGAGCAGTACTTC. Encoded protein: CASSFGTSAYEQYF. The chain couples TRBV5-1 to TRBJ2-5, with TRBD2 matching over 10 bases. The DNA matches TRBJ2-7 better at its end, which makes the J call doubtful. Germline V lookup: CDR1 SGHRS, CDR2 YFSETQ. The CDR3 loop spans 14 amino acids.

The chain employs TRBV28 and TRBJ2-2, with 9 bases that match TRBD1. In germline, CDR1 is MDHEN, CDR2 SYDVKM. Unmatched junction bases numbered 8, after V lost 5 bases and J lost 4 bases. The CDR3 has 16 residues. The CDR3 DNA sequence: TGTGCCAGCAGTAAGATCCGGGACAGGGCCACCGGGGAGCTGTTTTTT. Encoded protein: CASSKIRDRATGELFF.

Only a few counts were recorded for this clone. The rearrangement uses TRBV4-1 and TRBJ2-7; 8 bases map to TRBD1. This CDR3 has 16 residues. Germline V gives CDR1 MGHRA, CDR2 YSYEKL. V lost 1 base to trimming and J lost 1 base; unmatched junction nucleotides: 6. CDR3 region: CASSQVPQGASYEQYF. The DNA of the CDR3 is TGCGCCAGCAGCCAAGTCCCCCAGGGGGCTTCCTACGAGCAGTACTTC.

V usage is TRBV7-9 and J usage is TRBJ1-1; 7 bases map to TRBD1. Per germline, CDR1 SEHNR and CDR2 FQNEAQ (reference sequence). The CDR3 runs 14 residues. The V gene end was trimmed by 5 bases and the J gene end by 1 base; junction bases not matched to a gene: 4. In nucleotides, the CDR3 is TGTGCCAGCAGCGCCCAGGGGGGGAACACTGAAGCTTTCTTT. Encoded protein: CASSAQGGNTEAFF. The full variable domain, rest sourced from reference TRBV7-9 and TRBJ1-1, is DTGVSQNPRHKITKRGQNVTFRCDPISEHNRLYWYRQTLGQGPEFLTYFQNEAQLEKSRLLSDRFSAERPKGSFSTLEIQRTEQGDSAMYLCASSAQGGNTEAFFGQGTRLTVV.

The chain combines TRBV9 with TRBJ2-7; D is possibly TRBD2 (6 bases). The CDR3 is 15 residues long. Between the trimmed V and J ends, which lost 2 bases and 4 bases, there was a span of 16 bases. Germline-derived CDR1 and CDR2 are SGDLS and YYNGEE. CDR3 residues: CASSVSSGYPYEQYF. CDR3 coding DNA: TGTGCCAGCAGCGTGAGTAGCGGCTACCCTTACGAGCAGTACTTC.

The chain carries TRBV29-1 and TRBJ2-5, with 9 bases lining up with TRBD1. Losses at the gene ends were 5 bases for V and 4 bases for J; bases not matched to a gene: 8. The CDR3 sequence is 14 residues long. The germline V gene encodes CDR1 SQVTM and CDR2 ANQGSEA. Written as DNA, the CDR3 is TGCAGCGTTTGGGCGACAGGGGGAGTAGAGACCCAGTACTTC. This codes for CSVWATGGVETQYF.

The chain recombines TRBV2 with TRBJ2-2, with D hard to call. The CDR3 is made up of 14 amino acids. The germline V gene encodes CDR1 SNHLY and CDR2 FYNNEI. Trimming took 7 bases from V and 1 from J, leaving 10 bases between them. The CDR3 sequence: CASTRLLNTGELFF. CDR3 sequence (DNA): TGTGCCAGCACCAGACTGCTGAACACCGGGGAGCTGTTTTTT.

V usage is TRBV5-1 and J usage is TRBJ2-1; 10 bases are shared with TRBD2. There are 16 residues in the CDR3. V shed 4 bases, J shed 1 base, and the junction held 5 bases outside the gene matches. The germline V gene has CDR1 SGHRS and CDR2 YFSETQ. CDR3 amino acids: CASSQTSGVSYNEQFF. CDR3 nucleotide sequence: TGCGCCAGCAGCCAAACTAGCGGGGTTTCCTACAATGAGCAGTTCTTC.

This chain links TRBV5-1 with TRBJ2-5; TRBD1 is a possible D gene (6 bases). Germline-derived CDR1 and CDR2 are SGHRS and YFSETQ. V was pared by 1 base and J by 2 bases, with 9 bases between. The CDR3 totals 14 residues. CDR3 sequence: CASSLQGLQETQYF. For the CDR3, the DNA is TGCGCCAGCAGCTTGCAGGGGCTTCAAGAGACCCAGTACTTC.

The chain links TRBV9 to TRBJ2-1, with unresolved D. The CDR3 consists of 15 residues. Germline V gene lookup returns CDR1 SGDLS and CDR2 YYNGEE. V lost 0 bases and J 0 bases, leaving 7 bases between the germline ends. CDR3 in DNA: TGTGCCAGCAGCGTAGAGATTAGCTCCTACAATGAGCAGTTCTTC. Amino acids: CASSVEISSYNEQFF.

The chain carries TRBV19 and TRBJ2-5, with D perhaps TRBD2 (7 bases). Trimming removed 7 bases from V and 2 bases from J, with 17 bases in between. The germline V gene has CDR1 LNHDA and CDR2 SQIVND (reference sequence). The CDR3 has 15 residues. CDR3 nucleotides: TGTGCCAGTAATCGGGGGCGGGAGCGGCAAGAGACCCAGTACTTC. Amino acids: CASNRGRERQETQYF.

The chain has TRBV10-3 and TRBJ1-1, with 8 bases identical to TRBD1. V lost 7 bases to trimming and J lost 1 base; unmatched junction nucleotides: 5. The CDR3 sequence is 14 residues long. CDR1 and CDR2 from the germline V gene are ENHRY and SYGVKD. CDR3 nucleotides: TGTGCCATCAATCCCGGACAGGGGAACACTGAAGCTTTCTTT. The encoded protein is CAINPGQGNTEAFF.

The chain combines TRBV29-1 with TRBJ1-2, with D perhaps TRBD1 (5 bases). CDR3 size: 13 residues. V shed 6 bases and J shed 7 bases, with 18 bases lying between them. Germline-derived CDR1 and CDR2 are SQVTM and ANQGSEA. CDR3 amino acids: CSVVNGAGFGYTF. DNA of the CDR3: TGCAGCGTGGTCAATGGGGCGGGGTTTGGCTACACCTTC.

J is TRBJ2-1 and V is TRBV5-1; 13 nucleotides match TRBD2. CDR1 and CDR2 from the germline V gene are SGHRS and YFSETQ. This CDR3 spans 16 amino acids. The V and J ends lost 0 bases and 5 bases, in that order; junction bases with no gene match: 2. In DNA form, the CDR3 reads TGCGCCAGCAGCTTGGGGGGGACTAGCGGGAACAATGAGCAGTTCTTC. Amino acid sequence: CASSLGGTSGNNEQFF.

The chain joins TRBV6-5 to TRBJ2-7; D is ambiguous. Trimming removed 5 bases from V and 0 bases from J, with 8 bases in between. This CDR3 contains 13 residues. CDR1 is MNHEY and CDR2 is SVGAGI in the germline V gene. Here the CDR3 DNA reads TGTGCCAGCAGTCCCGAGATCTCCTACGAGCAGTACTTC. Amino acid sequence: CASSPEISYEQYF.

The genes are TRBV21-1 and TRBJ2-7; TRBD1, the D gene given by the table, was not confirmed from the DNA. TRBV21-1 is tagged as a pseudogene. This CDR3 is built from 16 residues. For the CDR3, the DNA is TGTGCCAGCAGCAAACTCCGGACAGGCGAGGGGTACGAGCAGTACTTC. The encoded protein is CASSKLRTGEGYEQYF.

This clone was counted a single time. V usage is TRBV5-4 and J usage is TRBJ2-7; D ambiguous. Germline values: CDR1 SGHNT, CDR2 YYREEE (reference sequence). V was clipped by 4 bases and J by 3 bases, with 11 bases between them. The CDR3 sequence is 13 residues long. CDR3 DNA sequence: TGTGCCAGCAGCCAGGCCGTTGGCTACGAGCAGTACTTC. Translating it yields CASSQAVGYEQYF.

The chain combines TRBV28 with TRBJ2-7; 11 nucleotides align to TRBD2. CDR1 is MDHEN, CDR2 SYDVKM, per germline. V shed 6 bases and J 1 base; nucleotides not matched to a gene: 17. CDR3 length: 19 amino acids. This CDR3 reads CASSVGMVGWTSGSYEQYF. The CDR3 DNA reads TGTGCCAGCAGCGTAGGGATGGTAGGATGGACTAGCGGGTCCTACGAGCAGTACTTC.